The clone carrying this T cell receptor beta chain was found a few times. This sample is part of a study of radiation and T cells in renal cell carcinoma. Regarding time point: baseline pretreatment blood. Treatment described: 15 Gy SBRT to primary tumor, nephrectomy 4 weeks later. The tumor was a clear cell renal cell carcinoma. V shed 10 bases and J shed 6 bases, with 18 bases lying between them. Germline V gene sequence: CDR1 MNHEY, CDR2 SVGAGI. CDR3 length: 13 amino acids. The protocol was immunoSEQ multiplex PCR, while the TCRdb copy is restricted to in-frame clones and leaves out a portion. The table includes approximately 150,000 clones, around four fifths detected once.

This chain connects TRBV6-5 to TRBJ1-2; D perhaps matches TRBD1 (5 bases). The clonotype was recovered from a woman between 45 and 65 years old with renal cell carcinoma. The sample in question was blood, obtained from a patient whose treatment included radiotherapy and nephrectomy. The CDR3 DNA follows: TGTGCCACCCTGACAGAAGACGGAGATGGCTACACCTTC. Translating gives CATLTEDGDGYTF.